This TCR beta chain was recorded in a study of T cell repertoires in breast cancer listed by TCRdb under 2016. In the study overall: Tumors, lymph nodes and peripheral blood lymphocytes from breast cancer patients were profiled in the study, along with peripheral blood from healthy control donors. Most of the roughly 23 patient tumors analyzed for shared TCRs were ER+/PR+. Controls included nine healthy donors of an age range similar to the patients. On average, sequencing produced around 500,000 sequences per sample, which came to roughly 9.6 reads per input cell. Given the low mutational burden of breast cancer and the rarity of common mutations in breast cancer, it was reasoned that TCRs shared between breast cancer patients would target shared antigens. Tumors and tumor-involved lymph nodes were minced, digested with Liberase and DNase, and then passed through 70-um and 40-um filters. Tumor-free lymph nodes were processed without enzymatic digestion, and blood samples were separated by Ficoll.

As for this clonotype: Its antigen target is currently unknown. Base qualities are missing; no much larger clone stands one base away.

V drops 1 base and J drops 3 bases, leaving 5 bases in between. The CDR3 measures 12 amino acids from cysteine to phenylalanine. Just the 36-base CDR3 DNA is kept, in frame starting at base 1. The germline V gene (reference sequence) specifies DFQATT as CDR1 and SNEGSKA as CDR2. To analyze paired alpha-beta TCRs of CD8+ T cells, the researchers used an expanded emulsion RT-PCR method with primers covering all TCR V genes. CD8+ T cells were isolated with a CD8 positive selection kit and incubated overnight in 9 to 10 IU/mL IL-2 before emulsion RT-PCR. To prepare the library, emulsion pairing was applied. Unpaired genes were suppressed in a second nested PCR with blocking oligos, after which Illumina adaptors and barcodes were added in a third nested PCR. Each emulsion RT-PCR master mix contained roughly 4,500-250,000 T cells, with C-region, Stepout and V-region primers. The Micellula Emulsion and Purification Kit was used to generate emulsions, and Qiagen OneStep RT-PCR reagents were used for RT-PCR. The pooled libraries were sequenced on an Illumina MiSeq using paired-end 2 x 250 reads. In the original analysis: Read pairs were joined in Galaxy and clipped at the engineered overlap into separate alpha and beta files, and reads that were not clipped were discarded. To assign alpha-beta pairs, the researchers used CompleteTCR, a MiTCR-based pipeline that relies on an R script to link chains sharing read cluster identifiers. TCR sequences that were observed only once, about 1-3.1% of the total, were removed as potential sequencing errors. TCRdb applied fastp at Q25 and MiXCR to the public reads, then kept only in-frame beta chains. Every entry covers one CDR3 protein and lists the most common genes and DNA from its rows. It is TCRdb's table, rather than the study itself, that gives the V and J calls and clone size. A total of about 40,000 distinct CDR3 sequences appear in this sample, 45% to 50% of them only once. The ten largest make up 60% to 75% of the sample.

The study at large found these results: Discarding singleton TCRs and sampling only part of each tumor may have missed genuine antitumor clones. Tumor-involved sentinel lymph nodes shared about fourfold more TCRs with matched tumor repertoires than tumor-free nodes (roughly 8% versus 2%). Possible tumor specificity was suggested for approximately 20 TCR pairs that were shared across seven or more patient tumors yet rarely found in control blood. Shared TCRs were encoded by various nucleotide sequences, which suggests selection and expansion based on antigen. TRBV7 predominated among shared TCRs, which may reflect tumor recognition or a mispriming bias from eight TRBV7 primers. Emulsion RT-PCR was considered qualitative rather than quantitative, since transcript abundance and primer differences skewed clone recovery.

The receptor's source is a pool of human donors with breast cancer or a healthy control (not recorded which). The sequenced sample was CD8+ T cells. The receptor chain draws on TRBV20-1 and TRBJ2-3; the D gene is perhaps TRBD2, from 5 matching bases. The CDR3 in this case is CSARGTTDTQYF. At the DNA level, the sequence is TGCAGTGCTAGAGGGACTACAGATACGCAGTATTTT.